Listed below are T cell receptor beta chains from one sample, sequenced in a study of monozygotic twins with inflammatory bowel disease. With the 5' RACE reads reprocessed, TCRdb shows one record per CDR3 protein and no DNA. Its table lists fewer than 350,000 distinct CDR3 sequences. Sequenced: blood. The source is a human donor with ulcerative colitis or Crohn's disease, or a healthy co-twin of an affected twin (not recorded which). The CDR3 runs from the conserved cysteine through the conserved F or W.

V gene	J gene	CDR3 length	CDR3 protein
TRBV4-1	TRBJ2-1	15	CASSQLAGSYNEQFF
TRBV5-1	TRBJ1-6	15	CASSLPASVDSPLHF
TRBV12-3/TRBV12-4	TRBJ1-2	11	CATSPSYGYTF
TRBV5-8	TRBJ2-7	13	CASSRGSTYEQYF
TRBV7-8	TRBJ2-6	18	CASSLGALTGSGANVLTF
TRBV7-9	TRBJ2-3	15	CASSPLAANTDTQYF
TRBV19	TRBJ2-1	13	CASGGRSYNEQFF
TRBV15	TRBJ1-5	13	CATSARDNQPQHF
TRBV10-3	TRBJ2-2	16	CAISEFWTGNAGELFF
TRBV2	TRBJ2-7	11	CASGISYEQYF
TRBV5-4	TRBJ2-3	16	CASSVTSGGAADTQYF
TRBV28	TRBJ2-1	15	CASSPPRGIYNEQFF
TRBV20-1	TRBJ2-5	13	CSATAGARETQYF
TRBV20-1	TRBJ1-5	14	CSARLTGGSQPQHF
TRBV5-1	TRBJ2-6	13	CASSLTGANVLTF
TRBV3-1	TRBJ1-1	15	CASNPGTGRNTEAFF
TRBV5-1	TRBJ1-1	13	CASAYRVDTEAFF
TRBV3-1	TRBJ2-5	15	CASSQDLRESGAQYF
TRBV27	TRBJ2-7	14	CASSLGAGGGEQYF
TRBV6-5	TRBJ2-1	14	CASSYGPTGNEQFF
TRBV2	TRBJ1-1	16	CASSRGEVGSNTEAFF
TRBV20-1	TRBJ2-7	14	CSATRTGRHYEQYF